A few counts support the clone carrying this TCR beta chain. Its cognate antigen is unknown. The sample originates from a study of CD8 T cells in ankylosing spondylitis. TCRdb called the 5' RACE reads again in MiXCR, with one record for every CDR3 protein. This table holds just under 550,000 distinct CDR3 sequences, roughly 13% found once. Study conclusions and caveats: Blood of patients with ankylosing spondylitis appeared to be characterized by a TCR beta motif of several highly homologous variants.

This clonotype was obtained from a male donor with ankylosing spondylitis. The sample consisted of blood, either unsorted or a sorted T cell fraction (not recorded which).

The CDR3 sequence is CASSFRDVIDGYTF. The CDR3 DNA reads TGTGCCAGCAGTTTTCGGGACGTCATTGATGGCTACACCTTC. The chain carries TRBV12-3 or TRBV12-4 and TRBJ1-2, with D possibly TRBD1 on 5 matching bases. The CDR3 contains 14 residues. V lost 3 bases, J lost 6 bases, and 14 bases lay in between.